Listed below are T cell receptor beta chains from one sample, sequenced in a study of shared clonotypes between healthy human individuals. Clones were sequenced by immunoSEQ multiplex PCR, and TCRdb holds only the in-frame ones, with some missing. This table has over a million clones, approximately 98.5% appearing once. The sample consisted of naive CD4+ T cells sorted from blood. These receptors all come from a man under 40 in good health. Each CDR3 is given without its conserved first and last residue. Each record gives: clone size, V gene, J gene, CDR3 protein. For some rows the clone size is stated as once, few or many, or as a class when expanded; others skip it.

once	TRBV5-1	TRBJ1-1	ASSLTDRVNTEAF
.	TRBV28	TRBJ2-5	ASSFGSGQY
.	TRBV5-1	TRBJ2-7	ASRRRTGEAGVPNEQY
.	TRBV27	TRBJ2-7	ASSLSVVFYEQY
.	TRBV2	TRBJ1-1	ASSGQGLNTEAF
.	TRBV5-1	TRBJ2-5	ASSSDRETQY
.	TRBV5-1	TRBJ2-2	ASSLEGAVGTGELF
.	TRBV14	TRBJ2-3	ASSLQVSTDTQY
.	TRBV11-3	TRBJ1-2	ASSLDARPGSGYT
.	TRBV5-1	TRBJ1-4	ASSSAHRGGGEKLF
.	TRBV19	TRBJ2-3	ASSIFWTGLGTDTQY
.	TRBV5-1	TRBJ2-1	ASSLLAGEEGEQF
.	TRBV19	TRBJ2-1	ASRQGGSLNEQF
.	TRBV7-9	TRBJ2-2	ASSFGREGPTGELF
.	TRBV7-4	TRBJ2-7	ASINRWGRIYEQY
.	TRBV27	TRBJ2-7	ASSLGTSGGYEQY
once	TRBV10-3	TRBJ2-2	AIKPGQVPGELF
.	TRBV9	TRBJ2-7	ASGAGGFNEQY
.	TRBV9	TRBJ1-2	ASSVETGHLGGYT
.	TRBV5-1	TRBJ2-7	ASSLEFNRANGEQY
.	TRBV5-1	TRBJ1-4	ASSKTGSNEKLF
.	TRBV7-2	TRBJ2-2	ASSFGQLGELF
.	TRBV6-6	TRBJ2-1	ASSQQGFSYNEQF
.	TRBV13	TRBJ1-2	ASSLGISSYGYT
.	TRBV11-2	TRBJ1-5	ASRRGTDYNQPQH
.	TRBV5-1	TRBJ2-2	ASSLGTGGVSLAGELF
.	TRBV5-4	TRBJ2-7	ASSLGQGAGLFTYEQY
.	TRBV7-2	TRBJ2-1	ASATGRASENEQF
.	TRBV6-1	TRBJ1-2	ASSITGGVNYGYT
.	TRBV6-1	TRBJ2-7	ASSEAPLTYEQY
.	TRBV10-3	TRBJ1-1	AISSRPNTEAF
.	TRBV6-1	TRBJ1-1	ASRNFLTGVPEAF
.	TRBV19	TRBJ1-1	ASSIYPQRGGTEAF
.	TRBV2	TRBJ2-1	ASPGLAGVLGDEQF
.	TRBV7-8	TRBJ2-5	ASSFRGATQY
.	TRBV18	TRBJ1-1	ASSPGGEGTEAF
.	TRBV5-4	TRBJ2-7	ASSSRTRTASYEQY
once	TRBV6-5	TRBJ2-7	ASRPSGSYEQY
.	TRBV5-4	TRBJ2-5	ASSIGGPFEETQY
.	TRBV5-4	TRBJ2-5	ASSQLAGDQETQY
.	TRBV10-2	TRBJ2-7	ASSQQGLGSYEQY
.	TRBV11-3	TRBJ2-7	ASSLDNGSEY
.	TRBV6-6	TRBJ2-7	ASSYSPGSSYEQY
.	TRBV4-1	TRBJ2-4	ASSQDSGGGIQY
.	TRBV9	TRBJ2-1	ASSPPGLANNNEQF
.	TRBV9	TRBJ2-3	ASSVAFADTQY
.	TRBV7-6	TRBJ2-1	ASSSSGRSRFYNEQF
.	TRBV29-1	TRBJ2-7	SVVLLAGYEQY
.	TRBV10-3	TRBJ2-2	AISLTSGNTGELF
once	TRBV27	TRBJ1-4	ASSTVVGEKLF
.	TRBV28	TRBJ2-7	ASRMAGGDEQY
.	TRBV5-6	TRBJ2-1	ASSLLLDRASSYNEQF
.	TRBV9	TRBJ2-7	ASSVLAGFSRPLRSLYEQY